The 24 T cell receptor beta chains below come from one sample, sequenced in a study of CD8+ T cells in alopecia areata listed by TCRdb under 2018. The time point label, as the study defines it: baseline before oral tofacitinib. Library creation used the immunoSEQ multiplex PCR assay. To provide template for TCR sequencing, every sample had RNA extracted and reverse transcribed into cDNA. Held by TCRdb, this immuneACCESS table contains in-frame sequences only and omits some clones. Under half of the omission traces to an unresolved V gene where checked; the cause of the rest is unknown. For this sample the table gives about 150,000 clones, of which about 53% were detected only once. The ten largest clones represent roughly 21% of the sample. The sequences come from CD8+ T cells sorted from blood, collected at week 0. All receptors derive from a human donor with alopecia areata.

The rearrangement links TRBV29-1 to TRBJ1-2; 9 positions agree with TRBD1. CDR1 and CDR2 from the germline V gene are SQVTM and ANQGSEA. J gave up 3 bases and V 7 bases, and 12 bases lay outside the gene matches. CDR3 length: 15 residues. The CDR3 DNA is TGCAGCGCCCTCCCGGACAGGGGACGGGACTATGGCTACACCTTC. Its translation: CSALPDRGRDYGYTF.

This clone was seen a few times. V is TRBV29-1 and J is TRBJ1-1; unclear D gene. Germline CDR1 reads SQVTM; CDR2 reads ANQGSEA. The V and J ends lost 1 base and 4 bases respectively, with 19 bases between them. The CDR3 length is 16 residues. The CDR3 region is CSVEGGTGAPSTEAFF. The DNA for the CDR3 is TGCAGCGTTGAAGGAGGAACCGGTGCGCCCTCCACTGAAGCTTTCTTT.

A few counts support this clone. The chain carries TRBV2 and TRBJ1-6, with 9 positions matching TRBD1. The CDR3 length is 19 residues. Germline loops: CDR1 SNHLY, CDR2 FYNNEI. J gave up 7 bases and V 7 bases, and 20 bases lay outside the gene matches. CDR3 region: CASTLSTAGQGLGNSPLHF. In nucleotides, the CDR3 is TGTGCCAGCACCCTCTCCACCGCGGGACAGGGTTTAGGCAATTCACCCCTCCACTTT. The full variable domain, rest sourced from reference TRBV2 and TRBJ1-6, is EPEVTQTPSHQVTQMGQEVILRCVPISNHLYFYWYRQILGQKVEFLVSFYNNEISEKSEIFDDQFSVERPDGSNFTLKIRSTKLEDSAMYFCASTLSTAGQGLGNSPLHFGNGTRLTVT.

The V call is TRBV18, the J call TRBJ2-1; 7 bases map to TRBD1. There are 15 residues in the CDR3. The V gene end was trimmed by 6 bases and the J gene end by 7 bases; junction bases not matched to a gene: 12. The germline CDR1 and CDR2 sequences are KGHSH and LQKENI. CDR3 DNA sequence: TGTGCCAGCTCCTCGGAGGACAGGCCCGGGAATGAGCAGTTCTTC. Amino acid sequence: CASSSEDRPGNEQFF.

This sequence joins TRBV5-6 and TRBJ1-5; 9 bases are a match to TRBD1. Per germline, CDR1 SGHDT and CDR2 YYEEEE. V trimming: 3 bases; J trimming: 5 bases; junction bases outside the gene matches: 6. CDR3 length equals 15 residues. As DNA, the CDR3 is TGTGCCAGCAGCTCTGGACAGGGGTCCCATCAGCCCCAGCATTTT. Its translation is CASSSGQGSHQPQHF.

This clone has a handful of counts. J is TRBJ2-2 and V is TRBV19; tentative D call: TRBD1 (6 bases). The CDR3 runs 14 residues. V lost 7 bases to trimming and J lost 3 bases, with 12 bases between them. CDR1 is LNHDA and CDR2 is SQIVND in the germline V gene (reference sequence). DNA of the CDR3: TGTGCCAGTAACGTCGAGGGGGACACCGGGGAGCTGTTTTTT. Its translation: CASNVEGDTGELFF. Supplemented by reference TRBV19 and TRBJ2-2, the full variable domain reads DGGITQSPKYLFRKEGQNVTLSCEQNLNHDAMYWYRQDPGQGLRLIYYSQIVNDFQKGDIAEGYSVSREKKESFPLTVTSAQKNPTAFYLCASNVEGDTGELFFGEGSRLTVL.

The chain carries TRBV30 and TRBJ2-1, with 8 bases aligning to TRBD1. CDR1 is GTSNPN, CDR2 SVGIG, per germline (reference sequence). The CDR3 consists of 16 residues. The V gene end was trimmed by 5 bases and the J gene end by 8 bases; junction bases not matched to a gene: 17. CDR3 DNA: TGTGCCTGGGGCGACTTACCAGCCGGGGACAGGTATGAGCAGTTCTTC. Translating gives CAWGDLPAGDRYEQFF.

This chain joins TRBV27 and TRBJ2-3, with 9 nucleotides matching TRBD2. Germline assignment: CDR1 MNHEY and CDR2 SMNVEV (reference sequence). The V segment lost 4 bases and the J segment 5 bases; nucleotides outside the gene matches: 10. This CDR3 region has 16 residues. For the CDR3, the DNA is TGTGCCAGCAGTTCAGGGACTAGCATCCTTAGAGATACGCAGTATTTT. Protein product: CASSSGTSILRDTQYF.

The genes are TRBV29-1 and TRBJ1-1; D gene ambiguous. The CDR3 is 12 amino acids. Trimming removed 4 bases at V and 4 bases at J, with 10 bases between. Germline assignment: CDR1 SQVTM and CDR2 ANQGSEA. CDR3 in amino acids: CSVGPDSTEAFF. The CDR3 DNA follows: TGCAGCGTTGGACCTGATAGCACTGAAGCTTTCTTT. Full variable domain (rest looked up from reference TRBV29-1 and TRBJ1-1): SAVISQKPSRDICQRGTSLTIQCQVDSQVTMMFWYRQQPGQSLTLIATANQGSEATYESGFVIDKFPISRPNLTFSTLTVSNMSPEDSSIYLCSVGPDSTEAFFGQGTRLTVV.

The rearrangement links TRBV7-2 to TRBJ2-7; weak D call: TRBD2 (6 bases). This CDR3 is 13 amino acids long. Germline lookup yields CDR1 SGHTA and CDR2 FQGNSA. V was shortened by 4 bases and J by 13 bases, with 20 bases between the two germline ends. The CDR3 DNA is TGTGCCAGCAGCTCAAAACCGAAGGAGGGTATTTACTTC. Its translation: CASSSKPKEGIYF.

The chain recombines TRBV29-1 with TRBJ1-2; no clear D. Trimming took off 6 bases at V and 2 bases at J, with 13 bases between the two ends. Germline V lookup: CDR1 SQVTM, CDR2 ANQGSEA. The CDR3 length is 13 residues. The CDR3 loop reads CSVEHPENYGYTF. CDR3 nucleotides: TGCAGCGTCGAGCACCCAGAAAACTATGGCTACACCTTC.

The rearrangement joins TRBV5-1 to TRBJ1-1; possibly TRBD1 for D (6 bases). The V end was cut by 0 bases, the J end by 3 bases, with 12 bases between. CDR1 and CDR2 from the germline V gene are SGHRS and YFSETQ. The CDR3 totals 15 residues. The CDR3 sequence is CASSLDRVVYTEAFF. CDR3 sequence (DNA): TGCGCCAGCAGCTTGGACAGGGTAGTTTACACTGAAGCTTTCTTT.

V usage is TRBV2 and J usage is TRBJ1-2; 9 positions match TRBD1. V gave up 7 bases and J gave up 4 bases; unmatched junction bases: 10. Germline V lookup: CDR1 SNHLY, CDR2 FYNNEI. The CDR3 length is 15 residues. The CDR3 reads CASTQRGQGSYGYTF. Written as DNA, the CDR3 is TGTGCCAGCACCCAAAGGGGACAGGGTAGCTATGGCTACACCTTC. Looking up the rest from reference TRBV2 and TRBJ1-2 gives the full variable domain: EPEVTQTPSHQVTQMGQEVILRCVPISNHLYFYWYRQILGQKVEFLVSFYNNEISEKSEIFDDQFSVERPDGSNFTLKIRSTKLEDSAMYFCASTQRGQGSYGYTFGSGTRLTVV.

The chain recombines TRBV12-5 with TRBJ1-2, with D tentatively TRBD1 (5 bases). The V gene lost 5 bases and the J gene lost 6 bases, with 13 bases spanning the gap. The germline V gene encodes CDR1 LGHNT and CDR2 FRNRAP. This CDR3 region has 13 residues. The CDR3 loop reads CASGPQGLHGYTF. The CDR3 region has the DNA TGTGCTAGTGGTCCTCAGGGTTTGCATGGCTACACCTTC.

V usage is TRBV29-1 and J usage is TRBJ2-2; a possible D gene is TRBD1 (6 bases). From germline, CDR1 is SQVTM and CDR2 ANQGSEA. This CDR3 spans 11 amino acids. V gave up 6 bases and J gave up 10 bases, with 12 bases separating them. CDR3 DNA: TGCAGCGTATCGGACAGTTCGGAGCTGTTTTTT. Its protein product is CSVSDSSELFF.

This clone was recorded a few times. The J gene is TRBJ2-3, the V gene TRBV14, with D unclear. Germline-derived CDR1 and CDR2 are SGHDN and FVKESK. The CDR3 is made up of 14 amino acids. Between the trimmed V and J ends, which lost 4 bases and 5 bases, there was a span of 13 bases. The CDR3 nucleotides are TGTGCCAGCAGCCTGCGAGCTTTTGGAGATACGCAGTATTTT. As protein: CASSLRAFGDTQYF.

This clone was observed a handful of times. The genes are TRBV10-3 and TRBJ2-3, with 9 bases matching TRBD1. The CDR3 has 16 amino acids. The V gene's germline CDR1 is ENHRY and CDR2 SYGVKD. The J segment lost 4 bases and the V segment lost 6 bases, leaving 11 bases of the junction unmatched. CDR3 bases: TGTGCCATCAGCCGTGATCCGGGACAGGGTGCAGATACGCAGTATTTT. It translates to CAISRDPGQGADTQYF.

The CDR3 loop reads CASSQDERVGWDIQYF. The CDR3 DNA is TGTGCCAGCAGCCAAGACGAGAGAGTCGGGTGGGACATTCAGTACTTC. The chain uses TRBV14 and TRBJ2-4; unclear D gene. Germline CDR1 SGHDN, CDR2 FVKESK. The CDR3 extends over 16 amino acids. The ends were cut back, 0 bases at V and 8 bases at J, with 17 bases in the middle.

This clone has a handful of counts. V and J are TRBV6-6 and TRBJ1-1; the D is unclear. Germline CDR1 reads MNHNY; CDR2 reads SVGAGI (reference sequence). The CDR3 has 12 amino acids. Trimming stripped 7 bases from V and 6 bases from J, with 12 bases between. Here the CDR3 reads CASTYMGAEAFF. The CDR3 DNA sequence: TGTGCCAGCACCTACATGGGCGCTGAAGCTTTCTTT.

The chain joins TRBV12-5 to TRBJ2-4; 9 bases map to TRBD1. Germline assignment: CDR1 LGHNT and CDR2 FRNRAP. V lost 4 bases to trimming and J lost 6 bases; unmatched junction nucleotides: 7. There are 15 residues in the CDR3. CDR3: CASGSAGTGSNIQYF. DNA for the CDR3: TGTGCTAGTGGTTCCGCCGGGACAGGGTCAAACATTCAGTACTTC.

The J gene is TRBJ2-3, the V gene TRBV29-1, with D perhaps matching TRBD2 (6 bases). The CDR3 has 13 amino acids. Germline lookup yields CDR1 SQVTM and CDR2 ANQGSEA. Trimming removed 3 bases at V and 2 bases at J, with 9 bases between. This CDR3 is CSVEEGTTDTQYF. CDR3 nucleotide sequence: TGCAGCGTTGAGGAGGGGACCACAGATACGCAGTATTTT.

This clone has a handful of counts. The V and J genes are TRBV27 and TRBJ1-6; D is possibly TRBD1 (6 bases). Germline values: CDR1 MNHEY, CDR2 SMNVEV (reference sequence). The V end was cut by 6 bases, the J end by 10 bases, with 16 bases between. This CDR3 comprises 14 residues. The CDR3 reads CASRNLQGGSPLHF. CDR3 nucleotides: TGTGCCAGCAGGAACCTACAGGGTGGATCACCCCTCCACTTT.

Here the CDR3 DNA reads TGTGCCAGTACCACCGGGACAGGGGTCGGAGAGACCCAGTACTTC. Encoded protein: CASTTGTGVGETQYF. The chain uses TRBV19 and TRBJ2-5, with TRBD1 identical over 10 bases. Per germline, CDR1 LNHDA and CDR2 SQIVND (reference sequence). Losses at the gene ends were 7 bases for V and 4 bases for J; bases not matched to a gene: 9. The CDR3 length is 15 residues.

For the CDR3, the DNA is TGTGCCAGTTCGCCTCCGGGACAGCAAGAGACCCAGTACTTC. This gives the protein CASSPPGQQETQYF. This sequence joins TRBV27 and TRBJ2-5, with 7 nucleotides matching TRBD1. Trimming took 9 bases from V and 2 from J; bases not matched to a gene: 9. This CDR3 is built from 14 residues. Germline CDR1 is MNHEY and CDR2 is SMNVEV (reference sequence).